What follows are 26 T cell receptor beta chains derived from one specimen sequenced in a study of identical twins. Each CDR3 protein gets one entry after TCRdb re-called the 5' RACE reads with MiXCR. The table includes under 250,000 distinct CDR3 sequences, less than 9.5% detected once. Sequenced: memory (CD45RO+) T cells sorted from blood. The receptors were gathered from a woman aged 18 to 35 in good health.

The sample holds a few counts of this clonotype. The chain links TRBV5-1 to TRBJ2-1; tentative D call: TRBD2 (6 bases). The germline CDR1 and CDR2 sequences are SGHRS and YFSETQ. Trimming cost V 2 bases and J 4 bases, with 13 bases left between them. The CDR3 is 15 amino acids. The CDR3 reads CASSLIGLSYNEQFF. CDR3 in DNA: TGCGCCAGCAGCTTAATAGGACTATCGTACAATGAGCAGTTCTTC.

This clonotype appeared a few times. The V gene is TRBV10-3, the J gene TRBJ1-1, with 8 bases aligning to TRBD1. The CDR3 extends over 13 amino acids. The junction had 0 bases not matched to a gene; V was cut back by 2 bases and J by 4 bases. Germline CDR1 reads ENHRY; CDR2 reads SYGVKD. The CDR3 reads CAISETGGTEAFF. The CDR3, as DNA: TGTGCCATCAGTGAGACAGGGGGCACTGAAGCTTTCTTT.

Notes on this clonotype: At one end, the junction sequence differs from germline, possibly due to a read error. This rearrangement joins TRBV6-1 to TRBJ1-2; D gene uncertain. CDR1 and CDR2 (germline): MNHNS, SASEGT. The CDR3 is made up of 13 amino acids. The CDR3 DNA is TGTGCCAGCAGTGAGAACTCCAACTGTGGCTACACCTTC. This translates into CASSENSNCGYTF.

There are a few counts of this clonotype. V usage is TRBV7-2 and J usage is TRBJ2-2; 7 positions agree with TRBD2. J lost 6 bases, V lost 9 bases, and 10 bases had no gene match. CDR1 and CDR2 from the germline V gene are SGHTA and FQGNSA. This CDR3 is built from 14 residues. The CDR3 region has the DNA TGTGCCAGTATTGGGCGGGAGTCCCCCGGGGAGCTGTTTTTT. This sequence encodes CASIGRESPGELFF.

This chain links TRBV30 with TRBJ2-7; no firm D call. CDR3 length: 13 residues. Germline V gene sequence: CDR1 GTSNPN, CDR2 SVGIG (reference sequence). The V end was cut by 4 bases, the J end by 8 bases, with 18 bases between. CDR3 sequence: CAWNAPALEKQYF. The DNA for the CDR3 is TGTGCCTGGAACGCTCCAGCCCTTGAGAAGCAGTACTTC.

The chain joins TRBV6-2 or TRBV6-3 to TRBJ2-2; TRBD2 matches at 8 bases. Germline trimming cut 4 bases from V and 2 bases from J; bases unmatched to any gene: 9. CDR1 is MNHEY and CDR2 is SVGEGT in the germline V gene. The CDR3 has 17 amino acids. The CDR3 DNA follows: TGTGCCAGCAGTTCCCTTCTACTAGCGGTCAACACCGGGGAGCTGTTTTTT. Its translation: CASSSLLLAVNTGELFF.

At least ten counts were recorded for this clonotype. The gene calls are TRBV9 and TRBJ2-3; D unresolved. The CDR3 has 13 residues. The V gene's germline CDR1 is SGDLS and CDR2 YYNGEE. V was shortened by 4 bases and J by 6 bases, with 12 bases between the two germline ends. This CDR3 reads CASSPTPGDTQYF. CDR3 bases: TGTGCCAGCAGCCCCACCCCGGGTGATACGCAGTATTTT.

This clonotype was detected only a few times. J is TRBJ2-4 and V is TRBV12-3 or TRBV12-4, with D hard to call. CDR3 length equals 16 residues. V gave up 1 base and J gave up 1 base, with 11 bases separating them. The CDR3 loop is CASSLERGVAKNIQYF. The DNA for the CDR3 is TGTGCCAGCAGTTTAGAACGAGGCGTGGCCAAAAACATTCAGTACTTC.

The chain employs TRBV3-1 and TRBJ2-5, with 7 bases aligning to TRBD2. Per the germline V gene, CDR1 is LGHDT and CDR2 is YNNKEL (reference sequence). V was clipped by 6 bases and J by 9 bases; unmatched bases: 13. The CDR3 consists of 14 residues. The CDR3 is CASSLLAPLGAQYF. The CDR3, as DNA: TGTGCCAGCAGTCTACTAGCGCCCCTGGGGGCCCAGTACTTC.

This clonotype has ten or more counts. This sequence joins TRBV12-3 or TRBV12-4 and TRBJ1-5; D not resolved. V shed 2 bases and J shed 9 bases, with 8 bases lying between them. The CDR3 consists of 12 residues. The CDR3 bases are TGTGCCAGCAGTTTATCTTCGGGGCCCCAGCATTTT. Translating gives CASSLSSGPQHF.

This clonotype has a count of ten or more. The gene calls are TRBV20-1 and TRBJ2-3, with 7 bases aligning to TRBD2. The V gene end was trimmed by 6 bases and the J gene end by 2 bases; junction bases not matched to a gene: 11. CDR1 is DFQATT and CDR2 is SNEGSKA in the germline V gene (reference sequence). The CDR3 runs to 15 residues. The CDR3 spells CSASRSAGVTDTQYF. The DNA of the CDR3 is TGCAGTGCGTCCCGGTCGGCGGGGGTCACAGATACGCAGTATTTT.

This clonotype was found a few times. The V call is TRBV5-6, the J call TRBJ2-7; D not resolved. V gave up 0 bases and J gave up 0 bases, with 7 bases separating them. The CDR3 covers 14 residues. CDR1 SGHDT and CDR2 YYEEEE come from the germline V gene. CDR3 residues: CASSLVSSSYEQYF. The CDR3 DNA reads TGTGCCAGCAGCTTGGTGTCGAGCTCCTACGAGCAGTACTTC.

The chain recombines TRBV15 with TRBJ1-1, with D uncertain. Germline values: CDR1 LNHNV, CDR2 YYDKDF (reference sequence). Between the trimmed V and J ends, which lost 0 bases and 1 base, there was a span of 6 bases. The CDR3 loop spans 14 amino acids. The CDR3 DNA reads as TGTGCCACCAGCAGAGATTTTGGGAACACTGAAGCTTTCTTT. Amino acids: CATSRDFGNTEAFF. Together with reference TRBV15 and TRBJ1-1, the CDR3 gives the full variable domain: DAMVIQNPRYQVTQFGKPVTLSCSQTLNHNVMYWYQQKSSQAPKLLFHYYDKDFNNEADTPDNFQSRRPNTSFCFLDIRSPGLGDTAMYLCATSRDFGNTEAFFGQGTRLTVV.

This clonotype has more than one count but fewer than ten. The chain couples TRBV9 to TRBJ2-2, with TRBD1 identical over 12 bases. The germline gives CDR1 SGDLS, CDR2 YYNGEE. The CDR3 has 16 amino acids. V lost 0 bases, J lost 7 bases, and 4 bases stayed unmatched. The CDR3 here is CASSVGDRGPYGELFF. The CDR3 DNA sequence: TGTGCCAGCAGCGTAGGGGACAGGGGGCCTTACGGGGAGCTGTTTTTT.

The chain has TRBV19 and TRBJ1-1; possible D gene TRBD1, 5 bases. Trimming removed 7 bases from V and 6 bases from J, with 9 bases in between. In germline, CDR1 is LNHDA, CDR2 SQIVND (reference sequence). The CDR3 covers 11 residues. CDR3 loop: CASNRGAEAFF. CDR3 bases: TGTGCCAGTAATCGAGGGGCTGAAGCTTTCTTT.

This sequence joins TRBV20-1 and TRBJ2-1; 8 nucleotides align to TRBD2. The V gene's germline CDR1 is DFQATT and CDR2 SNEGSKA (reference sequence). This CDR3 comprises 16 residues. The V and J ends lost 1 base and 0 bases, in that order; junction bases with no gene match: 5. CDR3 in amino acids: CSARGGAGGSYNEQFF. Here the CDR3 DNA reads TGCAGTGCTAGAGGGGGGGCGGGAGGCTCCTACAATGAGCAGTTCTTC.

This clonotype was counted many times. V gene TRBV7-2 combines with J gene TRBJ2-1; D gene unclear. Germline V gene lookup returns CDR1 SGHTA and CDR2 FQGNSA. The CDR3 runs 15 residues. Trimming pared 5 bases from V and 0 bases from J, leaving 11 bases between. In DNA, the CDR3 is TGTGCCAGCAGCCCCATAGCTGTCTCCTACAATGAGCAGTTCTTC. It translates to CASSPIAVSYNEQFF.

This clonotype was observed a few times. The rearrangement uses TRBV9 and TRBJ2-1; D unclear. The V gene lost 1 base and the J gene lost 1 base, with 12 bases spanning the gap. CDR1 is SGDLS and CDR2 is YYNGEE in the germline V gene. This CDR3 comprises 16 residues. CDR3 protein: CASSVNHNLSYNEQFF. The CDR3 region has the DNA TGTGCCAGCAGCGTAAATCACAACCTGTCCTACAATGAGCAGTTCTTC.

The chain combines TRBV6-1 with TRBJ2-3, with D tentatively TRBD2 (5 bases). Trimming shortened V by 7 bases and J by 1 base, and 12 bases separated the two germline ends. Germline CDR1 is MNHNS and CDR2 is SASEGT. This CDR3 region has 14 residues. CDR3 bases: TGTGCCAGCACCTGGGGAGACGGCACAGATACGCAGTATTTT. It is translated as CASTWGDGTDTQYF.

Ten or more counts support this clonotype. The rearrangement links TRBV3-1 to TRBJ2-3, with 8 positions matching TRBD2. CDR1 and CDR2 (germline): LGHDT, YNNKEL (reference sequence). V dropped 2 bases and J dropped 1; count of bases not matched to a gene: 14. CDR3 length: 19 residues. The CDR3 bases are TGTGCCAGCAGCCAAACCCCGGGACTAGAAATATCTGGCACAGATACGCAGTATTTT. It translates to CASSQTPGLEISGTDTQYF.

This rearrangement joins TRBV7-2 to TRBJ2-5; TRBD2 is a possible D gene (5 bases). This CDR3 contains 13 residues. CDR1 is SGHTA and CDR2 is FQGNSA in the germline V gene. V was clipped by 3 bases and J by 4 bases, with 9 bases between them. The CDR3 loop reads CASSFSERETQYF. The CDR3 nucleotides are TGTGCCAGCAGCTTTAGCGAGAGAGAGACCCAGTACTTC. The full variable domain, rest sourced from reference TRBV7-2 and TRBJ2-5, is GAGVSQSPSNKVTEKGKDVELRCDPISGHTALYWYRQSLGQGLEFLIYFQGNSAPDKSGLPSDRFSAERTGGSVSTLTIQRTQQEDSAVYLCASSFSERETQYFGPGTRLLVL.

This clonotype was seen a handful of times. V gene TRBV20-1 combines with J gene TRBJ1-5; 8 nucleotides agree with TRBD1. This CDR3 contains 13 residues. Germline V CDR1 and CDR2: DFQATT, SNEGSKA (reference sequence). Trimming cost V 4 bases and J 4 bases; bases outside gene matches: 3. The CDR3 coding sequence is TGCAGTGCTAACGACAGGGGTAATCAGCCCCAGCATTTT. The encoded protein is CSANDRGNQPQHF.

This clonotype was counted only a few times. This chain joins TRBV6-1 and TRBJ1-2, with D hard to call. CDR3 size: 12 residues. V lost 2 bases, J lost 14 bases, and 15 bases lay in between. Germline V gene data show CDR1 as MNHNS and CDR2 as SASEGT. The DNA of the CDR3 is TGTGCCAGCAGTGAAAGTTGGGTCGCACAGACCTTC. It is translated as CASSESWVAQTF.

This clonotype was counted between two and nine times. The chain uses TRBV20-1 and TRBJ1-5; 9 nucleotides align to TRBD1. Germline CDR1 is DFQATT and CDR2 is SNEGSKA (reference sequence). The CDR3 is 15 amino acids. Germline trimming cut 1 base from V and 4 bases from J; bases unmatched to any gene: 5. The CDR3 DNA reads TGCAGTGCTAGAGGGGGGACAGGGAAGAATCAGCCCCAGCATTTT. Its protein product is CSARGGTGKNQPQHF.

This clonotype was seen a handful of times. The genes are TRBV4-2 and TRBJ1-6; no reliable D call. CDR3 length equals 14 residues. V was cut by 3 bases and J by 6 bases, with 9 bases left in between. CDR1 LGHNA and CDR2 YNFKEQ come from the germline V gene. CDR3 in amino acids: CASSQAALNSPLHF. CDR3 nucleotide sequence: TGTGCCAGCAGCCAGGCCGCCCTTAATTCACCCCTCCACTTT.

The sample holds many counts of this clonotype. The chain links TRBV7-9 to TRBJ2-7; 7 bases fit TRBD2. CDR3 length: 13 amino acids. Germline lookup yields CDR1 SEHNR and CDR2 FQNEAQ (reference sequence). V trimming: 5 bases; J trimming: 6 bases; junction bases outside the gene matches: 7. The CDR3 spells CASSQPGGSEQYF. The CDR3 region has the DNA TGTGCCAGCAGCCAACCGGGAGGAAGCGAGCAGTACTTC. Filled out from reference TRBV7-9 and TRBJ2-7, the complete variable domain reads DTGVSQNPRHKITKRGQNVTFRCDPISEHNRLYWYRQTLGQGPEFLTYFQNEAQLEKSRLLSDRFSAERPKGSFSTLEIQRTEQGDSAMYLCASSQPGGSEQYFGPGTRLTVT.